The sample holds one count of the clone carrying this T cell receptor beta chain. The data originate from a study of glioma-infiltrating T cells after dendritic cell vaccination. TCRdb's table, derived via immunoSEQ multiplex PCR, lists solely in-frame clones and lacks some. This table holds some 70,000 clones, 75% to 85% found once. The CDR3 runs to 16 residues. CDR1 and CDR2 (germline): MNHEY, SVGAGI. V was cut by 4 bases and J by 10 bases, with 20 bases left in between. The chain employs TRBV6-5 and TRBJ1-6; weak D call: TRBD1 (5 bases). This specimen was blood, taken before dendritic cell vaccination. This TCR came from a human donor with glioblastoma. CDR3 protein: CASSSPPVGLRSPLHF. The CDR3 nucleotides read TGTGCCAGCAGTTCTCCCCCGGTGGGACTCCGATCACCCCTCCACTTT.